This passage covers 15 T cell receptor beta chains from one sample sequenced in a study of OX40 agonist ivuxolimab in advanced cancers. Measured with immunoSEQ multiplex PCR; TCRdb has only the in-frame clones, and not every one. The data contain tens of thousands of clones, over 75% of them singletons. The source material was CD4+ or CD8+ T cells sorted from blood, sampled in a trial of the OX40 agonist ivuxolimab. These receptors originate from an adult with an advanced solid tumor such as melanoma, head and neck, liver or kidney cancer.

The chain uses TRBV18 and TRBJ2-7, with D perhaps TRBD1 (6 bases). Germline CDR1 KGHSH, CDR2 LQKENI. Trimming removed 2 bases at V and 6 bases at J, with 14 bases between. The CDR3 has 14 amino acids. The CDR3 bases are TGTGCCAGCTCACCAGACAGGAGTGTAGGCGAGCAGTACTTC. As protein: CASSPDRSVGEQYF.

This clone has a single count. The rearrangement uses TRBV10-3 and TRBJ2-5; TRBD2 aligns across 10 bases. The DNA end is more similar to TRBJ2-7, so the J call may be wrong. Germline V lookup: CDR1 ENHRY, CDR2 SYGVKD. The CDR3 length is 15 residues. This chain's CDR3 is CAISEQAGGPSEQYF. Here the CDR3 DNA reads TGTGCCATCAGTGAGCAAGCGGGAGGGCCGTCCGAGCAGTACTTC.

This chain joins TRBV6-1 and TRBJ1-2, with 9 positions matching TRBD1. The CDR3 consists of 16 residues. V dropped 4 bases and J dropped 5; count of bases not matched to a gene: 11. CDR1 is MNHNS and CDR2 is SASEGT in the germline V gene. The DNA of the CDR3 is TGTGCCAGCAGTGCACCGGGACAGGGTGGACGGTATGGCTACACCTTC. It encodes CASSAPGQGGRYGYTF.

The rearrangement links TRBV18 to TRBJ2-2; 8 bases are a match to TRBD2. The CDR3 has 16 residues. Trimming at V came to 1 base and at J to 7 bases, leaving 8 bases not matched to a gene. CDR1 and CDR2 from the germline V gene are KGHSH and LQKENI. CDR3 protein: CASSPRLAGYNGELFF. CDR3 DNA: TGTGCCAGCTCACCACGCCTAGCGGGCTACAACGGGGAGCTGTTTTTT.

The rearrangement links TRBV19 to TRBJ1-3; 7 bases match TRBD1. After removal of 3 bases from V and 4 bases from J, the junction contained 9 bases not matched to a gene. The CDR3 is made up of 16 amino acids. Germline values: CDR1 LNHDA, CDR2 SQIVND (reference sequence). CDR3 bases: TGTGCCAGTAGTATCTCGGCGACAGGGCCCGGAAACACCATATATTTT. It translates to CASSISATGPGNTIYF.

The chain has TRBV27 and TRBJ1-6; D call uncertain. The germline gives CDR1 MNHEY, CDR2 SMNVEV (reference sequence). V was pared by 3 bases and J by 4 bases, with 1 base between. The CDR3 runs 12 residues. The CDR3 is CASSLYNSPLHF. The CDR3 DNA is TGTGCCAGCAGTTTGTATAATTCACCCCTCCACTTT.

This clone has a single count. This chain joins TRBV5-1 and TRBJ2-7; 10 positions agree with TRBD1. V gave up 4 bases and J gave up 5 bases; unmatched junction bases: 6. CDR1 and CDR2 from the germline V gene are SGHRS and YFSETQ. This CDR3 is 14 amino acids long. The chain's CDR3 is CASSPTTGGHEQYF. DNA of the CDR3: TGCGCCAGCAGCCCTACGACAGGGGGCCACGAGCAGTACTTC.

V gene TRBV19 combines with J gene TRBJ2-7, with a possible D match to TRBD2 (5 bases). Germline V lookup: CDR1 LNHDA, CDR2 SQIVND (reference sequence). Trimming removed 5 bases from V and 4 bases from J, with 12 bases in between. This CDR3 has 13 amino acids. The CDR3, as DNA: TGTGCCAGTAGTTCCGCCGAGGGTTACGAGCAGTACTTC. Encoded protein: CASSSAEGYEQYF.

This clone has a single count. The gene calls are TRBV29-1 and TRBJ2-7; D is perhaps TRBD1 (6 bases). Germline loops: CDR1 SQVTM, CDR2 ANQGSEA. Deletions cut 4 bases from V and 2 bases from J, with 12 bases between. The CDR3 totals 13 residues. CDR3 nucleotide sequence: TGCAGCGTTGCTTTCCGGACAGCCTACGAGCAGTACTTC. Translated, it gives CSVAFRTAYEQYF.

V gene TRBV30 combines with J gene TRBJ1-2; 12 bases agree with TRBD1. The CDR3 contains 16 residues. Germline loops: CDR1 GTSNPN, CDR2 SVGIG (reference sequence). The trim removed 0 bases at V and 6 bases at J, leaving 8 bases unmatched. The CDR3 here is CAWSVQGTGGKNGYTF. CDR3 sequence (DNA): TGTGCCTGGAGTGTACAGGGGACAGGGGGCAAGAATGGCTACACCTTC.

The V gene is TRBV19, the J gene TRBJ2-5; TRBD1 matches 9 bases. Germline CDR1 LNHDA, CDR2 SQIVND (reference sequence). V shed 4 bases and J 5 bases; nucleotides not matched to a gene: 5. The CDR3 sequence is 14 residues long. The CDR3 is CASSTGTGRETQYF. The DNA for the CDR3 is TGTGCCAGTAGTACCGGGACAGGGAGGGAGACCCAGTACTTC.

The J gene is TRBJ1-2, the V gene TRBV5-1; TRBD1 agrees at 7 bases. Trimming took 0 bases from V and 5 from J; bases not matched to a gene: 7. CDR1 and CDR2 (germline): SGHRS, YFSETQ. CDR3 length: 15 amino acids. The DNA of the CDR3 is TGCGCCAGCAGCTTGGCAGGGACAGAGCCTTATGGCTACACCTTC. Amino acids: CASSLAGTEPYGYTF. Full variable domain (outside the CDR3, taken from reference TRBV5-1 and TRBJ1-2): KAGVTQTPRYLIKTRGQQVTLSCSPISGHRSVSWYQQTPGQGLQFLFEYFSETQRNKGNFPGRFSGRQFSNSRSEMNVSTLELGDSALYLCASSLAGTEPYGYTFGSGTRLTVV.

With regard to this clone: Distinct nucleotide sequences in the sample also encode this CDR3. The rearrangement joins TRBV6-5 to TRBJ2-1; 9 bases agree with TRBD1. The CDR3 is made up of 12 amino acids. CDR1 and CDR2 (germline): MNHEY, SVGAGI. With 4 bases clipped from V and 14 bases from J, the junction kept 6 bases outside the gene matches. The CDR3 region is CASSSYRGREFF. CDR3 coding DNA: TGTGCCAGCAGTTCTTACAGGGGGCGGGAGTTCTTC.

V gene TRBV18 combines with J gene TRBJ2-4; D might be TRBD2 (5 bases). This CDR3 spans 16 amino acids. The germline CDR1 and CDR2 sequences are KGHSH and LQKENI. V lost 3 bases and J lost 1, with 13 bases in between. CDR3 coding DNA: TGTGCCAGCTCACCGTCCACTAGACTGGCCAAAAACATTCAGTACTTC. It specifies CASSPSTRLAKNIQYF.

The rearrangement uses TRBV5-1 and TRBJ1-2, with D uncertain. V was shortened by 2 bases and J by 4 bases, with 6 bases between the two germline ends. From germline, CDR1 is SGHRS and CDR2 YFSETQ. CDR3 length equals 12 residues. DNA of the CDR3: TGCGCCAGCAGCTTAGACGGCTATGGCTACACCTTC. Translated: CASSLDGYGYTF.